This T cell receptor beta chain was profiled in a study of blood T cell repertoires in COVID-19. The overall study: The United States, Italy and Spain provided the acute and convalescent COVID-19 samples. PBMCs, B-cell-depleted T cells, or T cells provided the cDNA or gDNA that made up the material.

Looked up from germline, CDR1 is SGHTA and CDR2 is FQGTGA. Deletions cut 5 bases from V and 6 bases from J, with 13 bases between. The CDR3 runs 13 residues. Clones were sequenced by immunoSEQ multiplex PCR, and TCRdb holds only the in-frame ones, with some missing. The table records about 43,000 clones, approximately 80% of them present only once. Sequencing input: peripheral blood. The receptor comes from an elderly woman with acute or convalescent COVID-19. The chain recombines TRBV7-3 with TRBJ2-5; maybe TRBD2 (6 bases). CDR3 sequence reads: CASSPGDGQTQYF. The CDR3 coding sequence is TGTGCCAGCAGCCCGGGGGACGGACAGACCCAGTACTTC.